The 26 T cell receptor beta chains listed next were all sequenced from one sample in a study of cytomegalovirus exposure and HLA in healthy donors. Amplification used 60 Vbeta primers and 13 Jbeta primers. This table comes from immunoSEQ multiplex PCR, and its TCRdb copy is limited to in-frame clones, with some not included. Of almost 200,000 clones in the sample, about 76% were seen once. The specimen sequenced was PBMCs. The origin of the receptors is a male donor in good health and CMV-seropositive.

The rearrangement links TRBV18 to TRBJ2-3; D is possibly TRBD2 (6 bases). Germline V gene lookup returns CDR1 KGHSH and CDR2 LQKENI. This CDR3 is built from 15 residues. Deletions cut 0 bases from V and 5 bases from J, with 12 bases between. The CDR3 bases are TGTGCCAGCTCACCACCGGCGGGACGGGGAGATACGCAGTATTTT. Translating gives CASSPPAGRGDTQYF.

The rearrangement uses TRBV6-5 and TRBJ1-6; 7 bases map to TRBD1. The germline V gene encodes CDR1 MNHEY and CDR2 SVGAGI. The CDR3 spans 14 residues. V trimming: 5 bases; J trimming: 10 bases; junction bases outside the gene matches: 8. The CDR3 here is CASSRQGTSSPLHF. In DNA form, the CDR3 reads TGTGCCAGCAGTAGACAGGGAACATCGTCACCCCTCCACTTT.

The CDR3 bases are TGTGCCGGGGGGACAGGGGGTCGAAGTAGGGACATTCAGTACTTC. Its protein is CAGGTGGRSRDIQYF. J is TRBJ2-4 and V is TRBV30; 11 bases agree with TRBD1. Germline V lookup: CDR1 GTSNPN, CDR2 SVGIG (reference sequence). This CDR3 comprises 15 residues. V lost 8 bases, J lost 8 bases, and 14 bases stayed unmatched.

The chain is built from TRBV7-2 and TRBJ2-1; TRBD2 might be the D (6 bases). This CDR3 region has 13 residues. The V and J ends lost 3 bases and 9 bases respectively, with 12 bases between them. CDR1 and CDR2 from the germline V gene are SGHTA and FQGNSA. The CDR3 reads CASSLEGMGEQFF. The CDR3 nucleotides are TGTGCCAGCAGCTTGGAGGGCATGGGTGAGCAGTTCTTC.

This chain uses TRBV4-3 with TRBJ2-7; TRBD2 aligns across 11 bases. Losses at the gene ends were 0 bases for V and 3 bases for J; bases not matched to a gene: 7. The CDR3 is 17 amino acids. Germline-derived CDR1 and CDR2 are LGHNA and YSLEER. CDR3 nucleotides: TGCGCCAGCAGCCAAGATGGGGGGGGGACTAGCGGCTACGAGCAGTACTTC. Protein sequence: CASSQDGGGTSGYEQYF.

This clone was detected once. The chain joins TRBV10-3 to TRBJ2-5, with TRBD2 matching over 14 bases. The CDR3 consists of 17 residues. From germline, CDR1 is ENHRY and CDR2 SYGVKD. Trimming removed 2 bases from V and 4 bases from J; junction bases left unmatched: 6. The CDR3 region is CAISEGLAGGPPETQYF. The CDR3 DNA follows: TGTGCCATCAGTGAGGGACTAGCGGGAGGCCCCCCAGAGACCCAGTACTTC.

The V and J genes are TRBV6-5 and TRBJ2-1; 7 bases are a match to TRBD1. From germline, CDR1 is MNHEY and CDR2 SVGAGI. Unmatched junction bases numbered 7, after V lost 7 bases and J lost 4 bases. This CDR3 contains 14 residues. For the CDR3, the DNA is TGTGCCAGCACCATGACAGGGTCGTACAATGAGCAGTTCTTC. Its translation is CASTMTGSYNEQFF.

The V and J genes are TRBV5-5 and TRBJ1-1; 8 nucleotides agree with TRBD1. CDR3 length: 15 amino acids. The germline V gene encodes CDR1 SGHKS and CDR2 YYEKEE (reference sequence). J was trimmed by 4 bases and V by 5 bases; bases with no gene match: 10. CDR3 nucleotide sequence: TGTGCCAGCAGGCGCCTACAGGGGGTCTTCACTGAAGCTTTCTTT. Translated: CASRRLQGVFTEAFF.

CDR3 sequence reads: CASSQETGIISSSYNSPLHF. CDR3 nucleotide sequence: TGCGCCAGCAGCCAGGAGACCGGGATAATCTCAAGCTCCTATAATTCACCCCTCCACTTT. This chain joins TRBV4-3 and TRBJ1-6; D unresolved. Deletions cut 3 bases from V and 0 bases from J, with 21 bases between. The CDR3 runs to 20 residues. Germline V CDR1 and CDR2: LGHNA, YSLEER.

The gene calls are TRBV7-3 and TRBJ1-1; a weak D match, TRBD1 (6 bases). Germline V lookup: CDR1 SGHTA, CDR2 FQGTGA. The CDR3 has 14 residues. V was clipped by 4 bases and J by 8 bases, with 17 bases between them. CDR3 coding DNA: TGTGCCAGCAGCTCCCGACGGGGGGCGTCCGAAGCTTTCTTT. Translated: CASSSRRGASEAFF.

The CDR3 loop is CASSLRGGLNTEAFF. The DNA of the CDR3 is TGTGCCAGCAGCTTACGGGGGGGCTTGAACACTGAAGCTTTCTTT. The chain is built from TRBV5-4 and TRBJ1-1; maybe TRBD1 (6 bases). With 2 bases removed from V and 0 bases from J, the gap between germline ends came to 11 bases. Germline V CDR1 and CDR2: SGHNT, YYREEE (reference sequence). This CDR3 is 15 amino acids long.

V usage is TRBV4-3 and J usage is TRBJ1-2; 7 bases align to TRBD1. The CDR3 sequence is 15 residues long. Trimming took 0 bases from V and 6 from J; bases not matched to a gene: 7. Per germline, CDR1 LGHNA and CDR2 YSLEER. Here the CDR3 reads CASSQEDSGTDGYTF. Written as DNA, the CDR3 is TGCGCCAGCAGCCAAGAAGATTCCGGGACAGATGGCTACACCTTC.

J is TRBJ2-6 and V is TRBV6-4, with 10 nucleotides matching TRBD1. The CDR3 is 15 amino acids. J was trimmed by 2 bases and V by 6 bases; bases with no gene match: 1. Per germline, CDR1 MRHNA and CDR2 SNTAGT. As DNA, the CDR3 is TGTGCCAGCAGCGGGACAGGGGCTGGGGCCAACGTCCTGACTTTC. Its translation: CASSGTGAGANVLTF.

This chain uses TRBV4-1 with TRBJ1-5, with 7 nucleotides matching TRBD1. With 1 base clipped from V and 6 bases from J, the junction kept 9 bases outside the gene matches. CDR1 and CDR2 from the germline V gene are MGHRA and YSYEKL. The CDR3 extends over 16 amino acids. The CDR3 DNA follows: TGCGCCAGCAGCCAAGGGGACAGCACATTAGGTCAGCCCCAGCATTTT. Amino acid sequence: CASSQGDSTLGQPQHF.

The CDR3 protein is CASSHPGHEQYF. CDR3 DNA: TGCGCCAGCAGCCACCCGGGTCACGAGCAGTACTTC. The chain employs TRBV4-3 and TRBJ2-7; no reliable D call. CDR1 is LGHNA, CDR2 YSLEER, per germline. This CDR3 contains 12 residues. V shed 3 bases and J shed 5 bases, with 8 bases lying between them.

The CDR3 bases are TGTGCCAGCAGTGGAGGAATTCCTGGAAACACCATATATTTT. Encoded protein: CASSGGIPGNTIYF. V is TRBV2 and J is TRBJ1-3; D call uncertain. Trimming cost V 4 bases and J 2 bases, with 9 bases left between them. The CDR3 covers 14 residues. The V gene's germline CDR1 is SNHLY and CDR2 FYNNEI.

The CDR3 DNA reads as TGTGCCAGCAGCTCCACCCGGGACACAGCTAACTATGGCTACACCTTC. Its translation is CASSSTRDTANYGYTF. The chain links TRBV7-9 to TRBJ1-2, with a tentative D call TRBD1 (6 bases). The CDR3 is 16 residues long. Looked up from germline, CDR1 is SEHNR and CDR2 is FQNEAQ (reference sequence). V dropped 4 bases and J dropped 0 bases, with 15 bases sitting between them. The entire variable domain, with the rest obtained from reference TRBV7-9 and TRBJ1-2, is as follows: DTGVSQNPRHKITKRGQNVTFRCDPISEHNRLYWYRQTLGQGPEFLTYFQNEAQLEKSRLLSDRFSAERPKGSFSTLEIQRTEQGDSAMYLCASSSTRDTANYGYTFGSGTRLTVV.

The chain carries TRBV6-5 and TRBJ2-5; D gene ambiguous. Trimming shortened V by 0 bases and J by 4 bases, and 9 bases separated the two germline ends. CDR1 and CDR2 (germline): MNHEY, SVGAGI. CDR3 length: 14 amino acids. In nucleotides, the CDR3 is TGTGCCAGCAGTTACTCCTATCTTCGAGAGACCCAGTACTTC. It yields the protein CASSYSYLRETQYF.

On this clone: No conserved phenylalanine or tryptophan is present at the end of the CDR3, so a read error is the likely explanation. It is unclear where the CDR3 begins or ends on the DNA, so no DNA is shown, and the CDR3 is as TCRdb lists it. The CDR3 protein is CASSDVGTGEV. This chain uses TRBV6-6 with TRBJ1-5; TRBD1 is taken as the D call from the table, unchecked against the DNA. CDR1 and CDR2 from the germline V gene are MNHNY and SVGAGI (reference sequence). Including both end residues, the CDR3 is 11 amino acids long.

This clone turned up a few times. The rearrangement joins TRBV28 to TRBJ1-2; the match to TRBD1 covers 7 bases. The CDR3 is made up of 15 amino acids. Germline V gene sequence: CDR1 MDHEN, CDR2 SYDVKM. The trim removed 4 bases at V and 9 bases at J, leaving 14 bases unmatched. The CDR3 nucleotides are TGTGCCAGCAGTTCCTCAACCGGGACAGCGTCCCGCTACACCTTC. It yields the protein CASSSSTGTASRYTF.

The table lists this clone with a few counts. The chain joins TRBV5-6 to TRBJ1-5; 9 nucleotides match TRBD1. V trimming: 2 bases; J trimming: 6 bases; junction bases outside the gene matches: 6. Germline-derived CDR1 and CDR2 are SGHDT and YYEEEE. CDR3 length equals 15 residues. Here the CDR3 reads CASSFGTGKAQPQHF. As DNA, the CDR3 is TGTGCCAGCAGCTTTGGGACAGGGAAGGCTCAGCCCCAGCATTTT. Combining the CDR3 with reference TRBV5-6 and TRBJ1-5 gives the whole variable domain DAGVTQSPTHLIKTRGQQVTLRCSPKSGHDTVSWYQQALGQGPQFIFQYYEEEERQRGNFPDRFSGHQFPNYSSELNVNALLLGDSALYLCASSFGTGKAQPQHFGDGTRLSIL.

The genes are TRBV6-5 and TRBJ2-2, with TRBD2 matching over 8 bases. The germline V gene encodes CDR1 MNHEY and CDR2 SVGAGI. The trim removed 6 bases at V and 7 bases at J, leaving 10 bases unmatched. This CDR3 contains 15 residues. CDR3 bases: TGTGCCAGCAGATCCGGGAGGGTTGCAAACGGGGAGCTGTTTTTT. Amino acids: CASRSGRVANGELFF.

The rearrangement uses TRBV7-2 and TRBJ1-2, with a possible D match to TRBD1 (6 bases). Germline loops: CDR1 SGHTA, CDR2 FQGNSA. The length of the CDR3 is 15 residues. Deletions cut 6 bases from V and 3 bases from J, with 17 bases between. In DNA form, the CDR3 reads TGTGCCAGCAGGCAGACAGGCCGCCCCGACTATGGCTACACCTTC. Protein product: CASRQTGRPDYGYTF. Full variable domain (outside the CDR3, taken from reference TRBV7-2 and TRBJ1-2): GAGVSQSPSNKVTEKGKDVELRCDPISGHTALYWYRQSLGQGLEFLIYFQGNSAPDKSGLPSDRFSAERTGGSVSTLTIQRTQQEDSAVYLCASRQTGRPDYGYTFGSGTRLTVV.

This clone showed up just a few times. CDR3 nucleotides: TGTGCCAGCAGCTTCTCCGGGACAGAGAACTACGAGCAGTACTTC. Its translation: CASSFSGTENYEQYF. The V and J genes are TRBV7-3 and TRBJ2-7, with TRBD1 matching 7 bases. The germline V gene encodes CDR1 SGHTA and CDR2 FQGTGA. The CDR3 has 15 amino acids. The J segment lost 3 bases and the V segment lost 3 bases, leaving 8 bases of the junction unmatched.

This rearrangement joins TRBV5-4 to TRBJ1-2; TRBD1 aligns across 7 bases. V dropped 4 bases and J dropped 4; count of bases not matched to a gene: 7. Germline CDR1 SGHNT, CDR2 YYREEE (reference sequence). This CDR3 is built from 14 residues. The CDR3 sequence is CASSRRGTVYGYTF. The CDR3 DNA sequence: TGTGCCAGCAGCCGGAGGGGGACAGTCTATGGCTACACCTTC.

The chain couples TRBV5-4 to TRBJ1-1; 10 nucleotides line up with TRBD1. The J segment lost 5 bases and the V segment lost 4 bases, leaving 8 bases of the junction unmatched. The V gene's germline CDR1 is SGHNT and CDR2 YYREEE (reference sequence). CDR3 size: 15 residues. CDR3 coding DNA: TGTGCCAGCAGCACTCCGGGACAGGGGAAAACTGAAGCTTTCTTT. It codes for CASSTPGQGKTEAFF.